In this sample, the clone carrying this TCR beta chain turned up a few times. These data are taken from a study of blood T cell repertoires in COVID-19. Study summary: The analysed material was cDNA or gDNA that came from T cells, B-cell-depleted T cells, or PBMCs.

This CDR3 contains 14 residues. Germline-derived CDR1 and CDR2 are SGDLS and YYNGEE. Trimming took 2 bases from V and 5 from J; bases not matched to a gene: 4. Authors' processing steps: Amplification of reference gene primers provided the estimated nucleated cell counts. The table came from immunoSEQ multiplex PCR; TCRdb's copy has only in-frame clones and leaves some out. The D gene and trimming were derived from the DNA, and the V and J assignments and clone size from that table. The table records some 150,000 clones, about 86% of them present only once. The chain links TRBV9 to TRBJ2-7; 10 nucleotides align to TRBD1. The source material was peripheral blood. The sequence was obtained from a woman in her forties or fifties with active or convalescent COVID-19. DNA of the CDR3: TGTGCCAGCAGCGTGGGACAGGGGTTCCACGAGCAGTACTTC. Protein product: CASSVGQGFHEQYF.